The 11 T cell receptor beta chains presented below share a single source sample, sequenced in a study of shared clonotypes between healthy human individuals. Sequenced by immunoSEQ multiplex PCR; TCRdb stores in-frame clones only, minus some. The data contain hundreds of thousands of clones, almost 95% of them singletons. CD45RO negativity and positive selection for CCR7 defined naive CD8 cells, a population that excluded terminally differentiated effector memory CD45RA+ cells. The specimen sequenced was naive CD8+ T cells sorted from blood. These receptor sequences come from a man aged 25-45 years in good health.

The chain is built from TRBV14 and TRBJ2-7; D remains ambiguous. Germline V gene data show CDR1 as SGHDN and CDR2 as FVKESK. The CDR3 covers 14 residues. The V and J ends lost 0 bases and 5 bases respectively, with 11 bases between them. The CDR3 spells CASSQETKWDEQYF. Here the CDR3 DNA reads TGTGCCAGCAGCCAAGAAACGAAGTGGGACGAGCAGTACTTC.

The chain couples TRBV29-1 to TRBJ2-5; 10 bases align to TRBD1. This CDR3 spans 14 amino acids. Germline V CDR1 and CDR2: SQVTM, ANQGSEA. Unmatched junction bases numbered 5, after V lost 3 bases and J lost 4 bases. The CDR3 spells CSVDDGTGAETQYF. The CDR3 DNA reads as TGCAGCGTTGACGATGGGACAGGGGCAGAGACCCAGTACTTC.

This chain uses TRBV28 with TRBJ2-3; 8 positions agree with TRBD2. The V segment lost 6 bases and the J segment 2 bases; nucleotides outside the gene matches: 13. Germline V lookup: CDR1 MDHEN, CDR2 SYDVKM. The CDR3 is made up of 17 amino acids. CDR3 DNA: TGTGCCAGCAGCCATAGACTAGCGCGAGACATCACAGATACGCAGTATTTT. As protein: CASSHRLARDITDTQYF.

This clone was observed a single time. The CDR3 nucleotides read TGTGCCAGCAACCTGGAGAGCGGGAGGGTTCCAGATACGCAGTATTTT. It encodes CASNLESGRVPDTQYF. V is TRBV11-2 and J is TRBJ2-3, with 10 bases lining up with TRBD2. The germline CDR1 and CDR2 sequences are SGHAT and FQNNGV. This CDR3 spans 16 amino acids. V lost 7 bases, J lost 4 bases, and 11 bases stayed unmatched.

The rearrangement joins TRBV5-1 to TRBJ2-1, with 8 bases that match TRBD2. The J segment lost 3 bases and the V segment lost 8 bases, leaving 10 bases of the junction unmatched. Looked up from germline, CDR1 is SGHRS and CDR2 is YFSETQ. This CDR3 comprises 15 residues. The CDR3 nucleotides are TGCGCCAGTCATGCGGGGGGACACAACTACAATGAGCAGTTCTTC. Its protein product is CASHAGGHNYNEQFF.

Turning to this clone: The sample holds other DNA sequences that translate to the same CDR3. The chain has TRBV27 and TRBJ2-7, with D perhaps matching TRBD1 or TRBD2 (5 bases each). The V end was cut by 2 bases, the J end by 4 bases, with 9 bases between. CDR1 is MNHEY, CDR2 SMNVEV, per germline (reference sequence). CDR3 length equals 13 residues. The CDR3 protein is CASSLRGPYEQYF. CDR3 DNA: TGTGCCAGCAGTTTACGGGGACCTTACGAGCAGTACTTC.

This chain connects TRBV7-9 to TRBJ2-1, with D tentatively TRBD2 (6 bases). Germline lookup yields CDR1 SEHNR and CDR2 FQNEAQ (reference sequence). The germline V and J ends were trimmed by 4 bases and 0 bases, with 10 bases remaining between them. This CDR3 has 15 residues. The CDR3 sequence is CASSSTSDSYNEQFF. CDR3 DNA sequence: TGTGCCAGCAGCTCGACTAGTGACTCCTACAATGAGCAGTTCTTC.

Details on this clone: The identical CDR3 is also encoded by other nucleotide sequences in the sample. DNA for the CDR3: TGTGCCAGCAGTTTATCGGATACGCAGTATTTT. Its protein product is CASSLSDTQYF. The rearrangement links TRBV28 to TRBJ2-3; D remains unclear. Germline assignment: CDR1 MDHEN and CDR2 SYDVKM. The CDR3 runs 11 residues. The V end lost 1 base, the J end lost 6 bases, and 2 bases lay between the germline ends.

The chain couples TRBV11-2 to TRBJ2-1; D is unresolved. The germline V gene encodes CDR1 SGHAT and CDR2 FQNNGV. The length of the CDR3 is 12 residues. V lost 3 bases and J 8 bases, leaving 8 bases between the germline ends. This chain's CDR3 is CASSFARHEQFF. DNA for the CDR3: TGTGCCAGCAGCTTTGCACGCCATGAGCAGTTCTTC. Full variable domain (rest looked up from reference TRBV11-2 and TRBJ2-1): EAGVAQSPRYKIIEKRQSVAFWCNPISGHATLYWYQQILGQGPKLLIQFQNNGVVDDSQLPKDRFSAERLKGVDSTLKIQPAKLEDSAVYLCASSFARHEQFFGPGTRLTVL.

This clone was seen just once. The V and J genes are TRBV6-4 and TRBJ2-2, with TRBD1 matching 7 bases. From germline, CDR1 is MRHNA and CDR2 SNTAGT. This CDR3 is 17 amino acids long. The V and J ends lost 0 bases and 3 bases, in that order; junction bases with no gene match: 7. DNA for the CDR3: TGTGCCAGCAGTGACTCGACCCGACAGGGCCACACCGGGGAGCTGTTTTTT. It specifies CASSDSTRQGHTGELFF.

The CDR3 protein is CASSLRVESYEQYF. In DNA, the CDR3 is TGTGCCAGTAGTTTAAGAGTCGAGTCTTACGAGCAGTACTTC. The chain links TRBV19 to TRBJ2-7; D gene unclear. The CDR3 totals 14 residues. Germline V gene lookup returns CDR1 LNHDA and CDR2 SQIVND (reference sequence). Deletions cut 5 bases from V and 4 bases from J, with 15 bases between.